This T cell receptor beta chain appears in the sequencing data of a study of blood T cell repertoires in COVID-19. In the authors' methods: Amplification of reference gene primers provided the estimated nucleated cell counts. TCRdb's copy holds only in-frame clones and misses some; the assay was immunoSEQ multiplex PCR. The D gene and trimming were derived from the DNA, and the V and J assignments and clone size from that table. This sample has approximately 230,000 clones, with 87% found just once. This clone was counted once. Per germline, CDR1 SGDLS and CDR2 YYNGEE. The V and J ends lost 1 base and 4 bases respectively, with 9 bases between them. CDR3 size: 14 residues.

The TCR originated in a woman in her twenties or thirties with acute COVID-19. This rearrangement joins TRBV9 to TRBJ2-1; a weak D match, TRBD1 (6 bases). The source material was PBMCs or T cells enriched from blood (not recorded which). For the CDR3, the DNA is TGTGCCAGCAGCGTATCGGACAGATACAATGAGCAGTTCTTC. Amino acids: CASSVSDRYNEQFF.